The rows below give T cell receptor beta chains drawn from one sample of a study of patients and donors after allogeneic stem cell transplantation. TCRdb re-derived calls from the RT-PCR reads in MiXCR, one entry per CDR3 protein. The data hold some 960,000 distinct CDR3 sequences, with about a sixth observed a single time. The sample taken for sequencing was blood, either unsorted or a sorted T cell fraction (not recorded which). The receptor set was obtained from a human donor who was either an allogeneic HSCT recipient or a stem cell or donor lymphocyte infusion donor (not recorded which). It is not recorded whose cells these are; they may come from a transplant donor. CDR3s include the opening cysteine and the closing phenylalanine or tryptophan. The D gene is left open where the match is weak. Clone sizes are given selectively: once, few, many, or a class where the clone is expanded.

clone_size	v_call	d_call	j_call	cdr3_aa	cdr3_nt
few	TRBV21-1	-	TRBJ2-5	CAISSRAGALRETQYF	TGTGCCATCTCGTCCAGGGCAGGGGCCCTCCGGGAGACCCAGTACTTC
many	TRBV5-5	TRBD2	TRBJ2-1	CASSFIAGGPRNEQFF	TGTGCCAGCAGCTTTATAGCGGGAGGGCCACGAAATGAGCAGTTCTTC
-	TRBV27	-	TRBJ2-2	CASSATNSGTGELFF	TGTGCCAGCAGTGCTACAAACTCGGGGACCGGGGAGCTGTTTTTT
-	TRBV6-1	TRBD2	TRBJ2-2	CASSPLTSGLSFELFF	TGTGCCAGCAGTCCCCTGACTAGCGGGCTTTCGTTTGAGCTGTTTTTT
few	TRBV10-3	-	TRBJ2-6	CAIYGTNHSGANVLTF	TGTGCCATCTACGGGACAAACCATTCTGGGGCCAACGTCCTGACTTTC
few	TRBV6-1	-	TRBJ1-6	CASRRAANSPLHF	TGTGCCAGCAGAAGGGCAGCTAATTCACCCCTCCACTTT
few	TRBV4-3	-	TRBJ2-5	CASSQDPFAETQYF	TGCGCCAGCAGCCAAGACCCATTTGCGGAGACCCAGTACTTC
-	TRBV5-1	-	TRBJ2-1	CASSWGPLRGGVDEQFF	TGCGCCAGCAGCTGGGGACCCCTCAGGGGGGGAGTGGATGAGCAGTTCTTC
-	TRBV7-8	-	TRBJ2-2	CASSHSRWANTGELFF	TGTGCCAGCAGCCATAGCCGTTGGGCTAACACCGGGGAGCTGTTTTTT
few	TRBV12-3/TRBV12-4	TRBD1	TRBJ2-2	CASNQQGANTGELFF	TGTGCCAGCAATCAACAGGGGGCGAACACCGGGGAGCTGTTTTTT
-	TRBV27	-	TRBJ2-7	CASSPVAPSSYKYF	TGTGCCAGCAGCCCCGTCGCCCCCTCTAGTTACAAGTACTTC
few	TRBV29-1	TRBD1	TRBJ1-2	CSVRQGLGGYTF	TGCAGCGTAAGACAGGGGCTCGGTGGCTACACCTTC
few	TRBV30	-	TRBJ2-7	CAWDGTHSSYEQYF	TGTGCCTGGGACGGGACTCACAGCTCTTACGAGCAGTACTTC
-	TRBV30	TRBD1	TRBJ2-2	CAWRGGTGGTGELFF	TGTGCCTGGAGGGGAGGGACAGGGGGCACCGGGGAGCTGTTTTTT
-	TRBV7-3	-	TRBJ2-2	CASSPAGSMNTGELFF	TGTGCCAGCAGCCCAGCGGGCTCGATGAACACCGGGGAGCTGTTTTTT
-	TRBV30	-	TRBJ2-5	CAWSVRSTQETQYF	TGTGCCTGGAGTGTAAGGTCGACTCAAGAGACCCAGTACTTC
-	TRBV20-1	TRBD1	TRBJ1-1	CSAVRDRGNTEAFF	TGCAGTGCTGTTAGGGACAGGGGAAACACTGAAGCTTTCTTT
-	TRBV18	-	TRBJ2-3	CASSTLSYTDTQYF	TGTGCCAGCTCAACGTTATCTTACACAGATACGCAGTATTTT
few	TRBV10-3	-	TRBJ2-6	CAISESVSMFGANVLTF	TGTGCCATCAGTGAGTCTGTTTCCATGTTTGGGGCCAACGTCCTGACTTTC
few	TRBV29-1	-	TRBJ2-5	CSVRAGTKETQYF	TGCAGCGTTAGGGCTGGTACAAAAGAGACCCAGTACTTC
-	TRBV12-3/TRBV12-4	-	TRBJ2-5	CASSPPAGYSRETQYF	TGTGCCAGCAGTCCCCCCGCGGGGTATTCTAGGGAGACCCAGTACTTC
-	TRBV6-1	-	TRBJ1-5	CASRAFSNQPQHF	TGTGCCAGCAGGGCCTTTTCCAATCAGCCCCAGCATTTT
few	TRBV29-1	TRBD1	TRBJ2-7	CSAQGGQGYEQYF	TGCAGCGCCCAGGGAGGACAGGGCTACGAGCAGTACTTC
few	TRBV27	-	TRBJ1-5	CASRALNRLNQPQHF	TGTGCCAGCAGAGCCTTGAACAGGTTAAATCAGCCCCAGCATTTT
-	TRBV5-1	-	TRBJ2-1	CASSLELRGNEQFF	TGCGCCAGCAGCTTGGAATTGAGGGGCAATGAGCAGTTCTTC
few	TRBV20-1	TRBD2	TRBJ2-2	CSARASGSTGELFF	TGCAGTGCTAGAGCTAGCGGGTCGACCGGGGAGCTGTTTTTT
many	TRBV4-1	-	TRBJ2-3	CASSQVGTQYF	TGCGCCAGCAGCCAAGTGGGAACGCAGTATTTT
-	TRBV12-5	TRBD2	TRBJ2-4	CASGLAGTPGGAAKNIQYF	TGTGCTAGTGGTTTGGCCGGGACTCCGGGGGGGGCAGCCAAAAACATTCAGTACTTC
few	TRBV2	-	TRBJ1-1	CASSGILEQAFF	TGTGCCAGCAGTGGGATACTTGAACAAGCTTTCTTT
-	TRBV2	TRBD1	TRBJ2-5	CASSGEGAQTQYF	TGTGCCAGCAGTGGAGAGGGGGCCCAGACCCAGTACTTC
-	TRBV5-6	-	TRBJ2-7	CASSRIRVPDSYEQYF	TGTGCCAGCAGCCGGATCAGGGTCCCAGACTCCTACGAGCAGTACTTC
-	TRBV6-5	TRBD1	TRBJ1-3	CASSYMGQGGNTIYF	TGTGCCAGCAGTTATATGGGACAGGGAGGAAACACCATATATTTT
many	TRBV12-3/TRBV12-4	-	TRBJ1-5	CASRRGRGKSGNQPQHF	TGTGCCAGCAGACGCGGGCGAGGAAAGTCTGGCAATCAGCCCCAGCATTTT
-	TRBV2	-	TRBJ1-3	CASSGRGTFSGNTIYF	TGTGCCAGCAGTGGAAGAGGGACTTTCTCTGGAAACACCATATATTTT
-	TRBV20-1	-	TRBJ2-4	CSALGPQGLAKNIQYF	TGCAGTGCTCTCGGTCCTCAGGGCCTAGCCAAAAACATTCAGTACTTC